The entry that follows covers one T cell receptor beta chain sequence. Its matching antigen is unknown. The CDR3 totals 15 residues. V gave up 6 bases and J gave up 5 bases; unmatched junction bases: 7. Per germline, CDR1 SGHAT and CDR2 FQNNGV. Assay: immunoSEQ multiplex PCR; the TCRdb copy retains only in-frame clones and omits some. Among around 1.6 million clones listed, 98% were seen once. This sample is drawn from a study of shared clonotypes between healthy human individuals. Study findings and constraints: Even with large depth, rarefaction showed that sorted-subset sequencing was incomplete. When compared with the clonotypes that were shared by all four sorted-subset donors, the non-shared clonotypes turned out to have lower generation probabilities.

The TCR originated in a man under 40 in good health. This sequence joins TRBV11-2 and TRBJ1-5; the match to TRBD1 covers 10 bases. The source material was naive CD4+ T cells sorted from blood. The subset is: CD45RA+ positively selected. The CDR3 region is CASRPLDRGHQPQHF. In DNA form, the CDR3 reads TGTGCCAGCAGGCCGCTCGACAGGGGGCATCAGCCCCAGCATTTT.